The T cell receptor beta chain described here comes from a study of OX40 agonist ivuxolimab in advanced cancers. Study background: The treatment was a fully human IgG2 OX40 agonist, ivuxolimab. One hepatocellular carcinoma and a couple of cutaneous melanoma patients partially responded.

Repertoires were generated with immunoSEQ multiplex PCR, while TCRdb's copy carries only in-frame clones and drops some. Seen here are almost 90,000 clones, roughly 93% observed once, and the top ten hold around 0.71%. A word on this clone: Its antigen is unknown.

Findings of the study overall: Expanded clones were, on average, more numerous in CD8+ T cells than in CD4+.

V dropped 0 bases and J dropped 5 bases, with 7 bases sitting between them. The CDR3 totals 14 residues. Germline V gene sequence: CDR1 MNHEY, CDR2 SVGAGI. The clonotype was recovered from an adult with an advanced solid tumor such as melanoma, head and neck, liver or kidney cancer. This chain connects TRBV6-5 to TRBJ2-2, with D possibly being TRBD1 (6 bases). The sample consisted of CD4+ or CD8+ T cells sorted from blood, taken in a trial of the OX40 agonist ivuxolimab. The CDR3 nucleotides read TGTGCCAGCAGTTACTCCGGACAGACCGGGGAGCTGTTTTTT. Residues: CASSYSGQTGELFF.